Listed below are T cell receptor beta chains from one sample, sequenced in a study of cytomegalovirus exposure and HLA in healthy donors. Sequencing used immunoSEQ multiplex PCR; TCRdb keeps in-frame clones, though not all of them. The data show 170,000 or so clones, 75% to 90% seen once. The sample consisted of PBMCs. Every receptor here comes from a man between 18 and 35 years old in good health and CMV-seropositive. Each CDR3 is given with its conserved first and last residue. D genes are given only for firm matches. Not every row has a clone size; where given, it reads once, few, many or a size class.

13	TRBV7-6	.	TRBJ2-3	.	CASSLPIEDTQYF	TGTGCCAGCAGCTTACCAATAGAGGATACGCAGTATTTT
16	TRBV7-6	.	TRBJ1-4	.	CASSRERGLTNEKLFF	TGTGCCAGCAGCCGCGAAAGGGGTTTAACTAATGAAAAACTGTTTTTT
12	TRBV6-1	.	TRBJ2-7	.	CASSGASYEQYF	TGTGCCAGCAGTGGCGCCTCCTACGAGCAGTACTTC
13	TRBV7-8	.	TRBJ1-2	.	CASSWKPTEGYTF	TGTGCCAGCAGCTGGAAGCCTACGGAGGGCTACACCTTC
18	TRBV5-6	TRBD2	TRBJ2-1	.	CASSLDRVAGAPGNEQFF	TGTGCCAGCAGCTTGGATCGGGTAGCGGGAGCGCCGGGGAATGAGCAGTTCTTC
17	TRBV4-2	.	TRBJ2-7	.	CASSQESPRTSSYEQYF	TGTGCCAGCAGCCAAGAGTCCCCCAGGACTTCCTCCTACGAGCAGTACTTC
14	TRBV30	TRBD1	TRBJ1-1	few	CAWAQGQMNTEAFF	TGTGCCTGGGCCCAGGGACAGATGAACACTGAAGCTTTCTTT
15	TRBV6-5	.	TRBJ1-2	.	CASSYLGGANYGYTF	TGTGCCAGCAGTTACCTCGGGGGGGCGAACTATGGCTACACCTTC
13	TRBV4-2	.	TRBJ2-5	once	CASSKTGQETQYF	TGTGCCAGCAGTAAGACGGGCCAAGAGACCCAGTACTTC
15	TRBV7-2	TRBD1	TRBJ1-1	.	CASSLAGQGGTEAFF	TGTGCCAGCAGCTTAGCGGGACAGGGAGGGACTGAAGCTTTCTTT
13	TRBV30	TRBD1	TRBJ2-7	few	CAFRYRGRFEQYF	TGTGCCTTCCGCTACAGGGGGCGCTTCGAGCAGTACTTC
15	TRBV6-5	.	TRBJ2-2	.	CASSRGMKIPGELFF	TGTGCCAGCAGCCGCGGGATGAAGATCCCCGGGGAGCTGTTTTTT
16	TRBV27	TRBD1	TRBJ1-2	.	CASSPLPGQGSYGYTF	TGTGCCAGCAGCCCCCTCCCGGGACAGGGATCCTATGGCTACACCTTC
13	TRBV28	TRBD1	TRBJ2-7	.	CASSFDRVSEQYF	TGTGCCAGCAGTTTTGACAGGGTGTCCGAGCAGTACTTC
13	TRBV30	.	TRBJ2-7	.	CAWSIGGRYEQYF	TGTGCCTGGAGTATAGGGGGTAGGTACGAGCAGTACTTC
14	TRBV18	.	TRBJ2-5	.	CASSPAAGGETQYF	TGTGCCAGCTCACCAGCGGCAGGGGGGGAGACCCAGTACTTC
16	TRBV5-1	.	TRBJ2-7	.	CASSLDPHGSTHEQYF	TGCGCCAGCAGCTTGGACCCCCACGGGAGTACCCACGAGCAGTACTTC
15	TRBV28	.	TRBJ2-7	.	CASSQRQDPSYEQYF	TGTGCCAGCAGCCAAAGGCAGGATCCTTCCTACGAGCAGTACTTC
16	TRBV5-1	.	TRBJ2-2	.	CASRGSGPYGTGELFF	TGCGCCAGCAGGGGGTCAGGGCCCTACGGCACCGGGGAGCTGTTTTTT
12	TRBV7-9	.	TRBJ2-3	.	CASSSLTDTQYF	TGTGCCAGCAGCTCCCTCACAGATACGCAGTATTTT